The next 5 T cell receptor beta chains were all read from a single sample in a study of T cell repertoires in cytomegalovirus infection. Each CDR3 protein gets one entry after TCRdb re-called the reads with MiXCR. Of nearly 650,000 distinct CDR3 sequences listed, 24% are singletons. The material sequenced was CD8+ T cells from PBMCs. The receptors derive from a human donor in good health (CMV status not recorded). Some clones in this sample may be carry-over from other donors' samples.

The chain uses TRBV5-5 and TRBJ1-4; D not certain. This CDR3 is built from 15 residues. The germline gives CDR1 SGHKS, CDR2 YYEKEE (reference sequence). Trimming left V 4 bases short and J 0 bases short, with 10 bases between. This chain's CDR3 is CASSGRRTTNEKLFF. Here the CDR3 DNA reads TGTGCCAGCAGCGGAAGAAGAACAACTAATGAAAAACTGTTTTTT. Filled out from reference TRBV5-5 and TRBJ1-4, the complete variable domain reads DAGVTQSPTHLIKTRGQQVTLRCSPISGHKSVSWYQQVLGQGPQFIFQYYEKEERGRGNFPDRFSARQFPNYSSELNVNALLLGDSALYLCASSGRRTTNEKLFFGSGTQLSVL.

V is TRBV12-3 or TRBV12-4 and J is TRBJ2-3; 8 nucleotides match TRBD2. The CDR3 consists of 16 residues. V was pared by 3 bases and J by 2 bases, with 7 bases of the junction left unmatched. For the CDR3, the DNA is TGTGCCAGCAGTTTGCTGATAGCGGGGTACACAGATACGCAGTATTTT. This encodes CASSLLIAGYTDTQYF.

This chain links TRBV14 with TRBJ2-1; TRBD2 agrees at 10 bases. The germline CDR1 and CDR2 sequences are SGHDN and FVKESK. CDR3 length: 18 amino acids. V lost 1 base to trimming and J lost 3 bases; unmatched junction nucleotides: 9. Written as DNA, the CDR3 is TGTGCCAGCAGCCAAGCTAGCGGGGGCCGAATAATCTACAATGAGCAGTTCTTC. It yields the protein CASSQASGGRIIYNEQFF.

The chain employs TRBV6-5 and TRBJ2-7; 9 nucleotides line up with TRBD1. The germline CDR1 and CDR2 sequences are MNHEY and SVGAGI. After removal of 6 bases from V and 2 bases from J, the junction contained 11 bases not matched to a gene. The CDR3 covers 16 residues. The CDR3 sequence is CASRLKRQGGTYEQYV. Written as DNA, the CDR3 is TGTGCCAGCAGACTAAAGCGACAGGGGGGTACCTACGAGCAGTACGTC.

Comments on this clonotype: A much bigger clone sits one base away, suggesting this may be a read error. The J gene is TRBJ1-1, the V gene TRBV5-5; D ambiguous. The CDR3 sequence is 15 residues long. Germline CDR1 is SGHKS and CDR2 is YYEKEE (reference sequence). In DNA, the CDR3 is TGTGTCAGCAGCTTGGAATTTCGGGGGAACACTGAAGCTTTCTTT. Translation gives CVSSLEFRGNTEAFF.